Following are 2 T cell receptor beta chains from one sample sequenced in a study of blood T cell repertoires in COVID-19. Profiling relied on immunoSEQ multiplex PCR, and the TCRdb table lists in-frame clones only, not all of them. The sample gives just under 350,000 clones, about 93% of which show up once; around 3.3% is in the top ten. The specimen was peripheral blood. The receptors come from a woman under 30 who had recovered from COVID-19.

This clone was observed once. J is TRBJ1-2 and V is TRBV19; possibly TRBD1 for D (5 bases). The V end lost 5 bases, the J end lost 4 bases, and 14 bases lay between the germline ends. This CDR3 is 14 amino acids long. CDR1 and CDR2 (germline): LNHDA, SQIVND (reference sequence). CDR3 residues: CASSPKGRGYGYTF. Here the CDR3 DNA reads TGTGCCAGTAGTCCAAAGGGGCGAGGCTATGGCTACACCTTC.

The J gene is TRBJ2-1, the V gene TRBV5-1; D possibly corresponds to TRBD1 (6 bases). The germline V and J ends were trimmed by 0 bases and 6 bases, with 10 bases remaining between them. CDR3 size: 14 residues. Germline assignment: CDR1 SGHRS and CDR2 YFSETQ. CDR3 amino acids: CASSLAHRANEQFF. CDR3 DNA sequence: TGCGCCAGCAGCTTGGCCCACAGGGCCAATGAGCAGTTCTTC.